The clone carrying this T cell receptor beta chain was recorded a few times. Its target is unknown. Germline CDR1 is SSHAT and CDR2 is FNYEAQ (reference sequence). This CDR3 region has 12 residues. The V end lost 1 base, the J end lost 8 bases, and 5 bases lay between the germline ends. Profiling that covered TCR beta VDJ and CDR3 relied on genomic DNA as its template. TCRdb reprocessed the reads with MiXCR, giving one entry per CDR3 protein. The data hold under 350,000 distinct CDR3 sequences, with under 65% observed a single time. Previously, flow cytometry had revealed CD8+CD57+ cell expansion in the patients chosen for sequencing. No therapy had been given to the patients at the time of blood sampling. This specimen comes from a study of CD8+CD57+ T cells in acquired aplastic anemia. Notes on the study in general: Patients and controls had CD8+ Simpson's diversity values that were not significantly distinct.

Sequencing was carried out using sorted CD4+, CD8+, or CD8+CD57+ T cells (not recorded which) from PBMCs. V is TRBV7-7 and J is TRBJ2-2, with a possible D match to TRBD2 (5 bases). The clonotype was recovered from a human donor with aplastic anemia. Here the CDR3 DNA reads TGTGCCAGCAGCTTAGGGGAGGGGGAGCTGTTTTTT. Translated: CASSLGEGELFF. Together with reference TRBV7-7 and TRBJ2-2, the CDR3 gives the full variable domain: GAGVSQSPRYKVTKRGQDVTLRCDPISSHATLYWYQQALGQGPEFLTYFNYEAQPDKSGLPSDRFSAERPEGSISTLTIQRTEQRDSAMYRCASSLGEGELFFGEGSRLTVL.